A selection of T cell receptor beta chains follows, all from one sample in a study of shared clonotypes between healthy human individuals. Sequenced by immunoSEQ multiplex PCR; TCRdb stores in-frame clones only, minus some. The data show around 2,000,000 clones, more than 85% seen once. Sequencing used naive CD8+ T cells from PBMCs. These receptors were taken from a man aged 18 to 35 in good health. Some clones in this sample may be carry-over from other donors' samples. CDR3s include the opening cysteine and the closing phenylalanine or tryptophan. The D gene is left open where the match is weak. Size tells how often a clone was seen (once, few, many) or the class of an expanded clone, and some rows leave it out.

v_gene	d_gene	abundance	j_gene	CDR3aa	CDR3nt
TRBV27	TRBD2	NA	TRBJ2-2	CASSLGTSGTGELFF	TGTGCCAGCAGTTTGGGGACTAGCGGGACCGGGGAGCTGTTTTTT
TRBV14	NA	NA	TRBJ2-1	CASSQGSRRHKGNEQFF	TGTGCCAGCAGCCAAGGGTCGCGGCGACACAAGGGCAATGAGCAGTTCTTC
TRBV4-3	TRBD1	NA	TRBJ1-1	CASSRNPKGATEAFF	TGCGCCAGCAGCCGAAACCCAAAGGGGGCCACTGAAGCTTTCTTT
TRBV19	NA	NA	TRBJ1-2	CASSIDRFGFYGYTF	TGTGCCAGTAGTATAGACAGGTTCGGATTCTATGGCTACACCTTC
TRBV7-9	NA	NA	TRBJ2-2	CASSLLRGNTGELFF	TGTGCCAGCAGCTTATTAAGGGGTAACACCGGGGAGCTGTTTTTT
TRBV28	NA	NA	TRBJ1-2	CASSLTSGDGYTF	TGTGCCAGCAGTTTAACCTCGGGAGATGGCTACACCTTC
TRBV7-9	NA	few	TRBJ2-7	CASSLGTLGEQYF	TGTGCCAGCAGCTTGGGGACTCTGGGGGAGCAGTACTTC
TRBV5-6	TRBD1	NA	TRBJ1-1	CASSRGRTGFTEAFF	TGTGCCAGCAGCCGAGGACGGACAGGGTTCACTGAAGCTTTCTTT
TRBV4-1	TRBD2	NA	TRBJ2-3	CASSQKGTSGSVADTQYF	TGCGCCAGCAGCCAAAAGGGGACTAGCGGGAGTGTCGCAGATACGCAGTATTTT
TRBV4-1	NA	NA	TRBJ1-1	CASSQTRGPDTEAFF	TGCGCCAGCAGCCAAACGAGGGGTCCGGACACTGAAGCTTTCTTT
TRBV5-6	TRBD1	NA	TRBJ2-7	CASSETGGEQYF	TGTGCCAGCAGCGAGACAGGGGGCGAGCAGTACTTC
TRBV4-3	TRBD1	NA	TRBJ1-1	CASSPDQGAGTEAFF	TGCGCCAGCAGCCCAGATCAGGGGGCTGGCACTGAAGCTTTCTTT
TRBV5-4	TRBD1	NA	TRBJ1-4	CASSLGQGPNEKLFF	TGTGCCAGCAGCTTAGGACAGGGGCCTAATGAAAAACTGTTTTTT
TRBV4-1	NA	NA	TRBJ1-4	CASSQDTGSFKEKLFF	TGCGCCAGCAGCCAAGACACAGGGTCGTTTAAGGAAAAACTGTTTTTT
TRBV28	NA	once	TRBJ2-2	CASTRETQWRTGELFF	TGTGCCAGCACCCGCGAAACCCAGTGGAGAACCGGGGAGCTGTTTTTT
TRBV7-2	NA	NA	TRBJ2-5	CASSLPPLGEETQYF	TGTGCCAGCAGCCTACCCCCGTTGGGCGAAGAGACCCAGTACTTC
TRBV11-3	TRBD1	NA	TRBJ2-7	CASSPPGQTHEQYF	TGTGCCAGCAGCCCGCCGGGACAGACCCACGAGCAGTACTTC
TRBV5-1	NA	NA	TRBJ2-3	CASSLAGWSPVRADTQYF	TGCGCCAGCAGCTTGGCAGGGTGGAGCCCAGTCAGGGCAGATACGCAGTATTTT
TRBV21-1	NA	NA	TRBJ1-4	CASSKRQGGKNEKLFF	TGTGCCAGCAGCAAACGACAGGGAGGTAAAAATGAAAAACTGTTTTTT
TRBV6-6	NA	NA	TRBJ2-7	CASTISTSYEQYF	TGTGCCAGCACCATTAGCACATCCTACGAGCAGTACTTC
TRBV27	NA	NA	TRBJ2-5	CASSYGPQETQYF	TGTGCCAGCAGTTACGGTCCGCAAGAGACCCAGTACTTC
TRBV28	NA	NA	TRBJ1-5	CASRLESDTDSNQPQHF	TGTGCCAGCAGACTGGAGTCAGACACCGACAGCAATCAGCCCCAGCATTTT
TRBV29-1	TRBD2	NA	TRBJ2-1	CSVVPSGTRNLNNEQFF	TGCAGCGTTGTACCTAGCGGGACCCGCAATCTTAACAATGAGCAGTTCTTC
TRBV6-1	NA	NA	TRBJ2-7	CASSRPGTSYEQYF	TGTGCCAGCAGTCGCCCCGGGACCTCCTACGAGCAGTACTTC
TRBV9	NA	NA	TRBJ2-1	CASSDTGDNEQFF	TGTGCCAGCAGCGACACTGGGGACAATGAGCAGTTCTTC
TRBV5-4	TRBD2	once	TRBJ2-1	CASSLEASGSNEQFF	TGTGCCAGCAGCTTGGAGGCTAGCGGGAGCAATGAGCAGTTCTTC
TRBV9	NA	NA	TRBJ1-5	CASSEGEDGPWNQPQHF	TGTGCCAGCAGCGAGGGTGAGGACGGTCCTTGGAATCAGCCCCAGCATTTT
TRBV15	TRBD2	NA	TRBJ2-1	CATSLGEGSYNEQFF	TGTGCCACCAGCCTAGGGGAGGGCTCCTACAATGAGCAGTTCTTC
TRBV28	NA	NA	TRBJ2-3	CASSSPDRPDTQYF	TGTGCCAGCAGTTCCCCCGACAGGCCAGATACGCAGTATTTT
TRBV7-3	TRBD2	NA	TRBJ2-7	CASSLTSAHEQYF	TGTGCCAGCAGCTTGACTAGCGCTCACGAGCAGTACTTC
TRBV6-5	NA	NA	TRBJ2-2	CASSYSMRENTGELFF	TGTGCCAGCAGTTACTCGATGCGGGAAAACACCGGGGAGCTGTTTTTT
TRBV7-9	NA	NA	TRBJ1-4	CASSSELTTNEKLFF	TGTGCCAGCAGCTCCGAATTGACTACTAATGAAAAACTGTTTTTT
TRBV4-1	NA	once	TRBJ1-5	CASSQVKRDGNQPQHF	TGCGCCAGCAGCCAAGTGAAGCGGGACGGAAATCAGCCCCAGCATTTT
TRBV9	TRBD2	NA	TRBJ2-3	CASSVEANRIAGGPDTQYF	TGTGCCAGCAGCGTAGAGGCCAACAGAATAGCGGGAGGGCCAGATACGCAGTATTTT
TRBV5-1	TRBD1	NA	TRBJ2-2	CASSFGSRTGTLTGELFF	TGCGCCAGCAGCTTCGGTTCTAGGACAGGGACCCTCACCGGGGAGCTGTTTTTT
TRBV5-4	TRBD2	NA	TRBJ2-7	CASSPRAGGVEQYF	TGTGCCAGCAGCCCTCGAGCGGGAGGGGTCGAGCAGTACTTC
TRBV6-6	NA	NA	TRBJ1-2	CASSYPTKAYGYTF	TGTGCCAGCAGTTACCCCACGAAGGCCTATGGCTACACCTTC
TRBV18	NA	NA	TRBJ2-7	CASSASKGGDDRSYEQYF	TGTGCCAGCTCAGCAAGCAAAGGGGGGGACGACCGCTCCTACGAGCAGTACTTC
TRBV6-1	NA	NA	TRBJ2-2	CASSLDRGELFF	TGTGCCAGCAGTCTGGACAGAGGGGAGCTGTTTTTT
TRBV7-2	NA	once	TRBJ2-7	CASSLGPAWRGKYEQYF	TGTGCCAGCAGCTTAGGCCCCGCTTGGAGGGGAAAATACGAGCAGTACTTC
TRBV4-1	TRBD1	NA	TRBJ2-3	CASSHWGGQGITDTQYF	TGCGCCAGCAGCCATTGGGGCGGACAGGGGATCACAGATACGCAGTATTTT
TRBV7-9	NA	once	TRBJ2-5	CASTPRVEETQYF	TGTGCCAGCACCCCACGGGTCGAAGAGACCCAGTACTTC
TRBV6-6	NA	NA	TRBJ2-7	CASSYTSGYEQYF	TGTGCCAGCAGTTACACCTCAGGCTACGAGCAGTACTTC
TRBV5-6	TRBD1	NA	TRBJ2-7	CASSAGTGGYEQYF	TGTGCCAGCAGCGCCGGGACAGGGGGATACGAGCAGTACTTC
TRBV28	TRBD2	NA	TRBJ2-7	CASSHPLEREPYEQYF	TGTGCCAGCAGCCACCCCCTCGAGCGGGAGCCCTACGAGCAGTACTTC
TRBV28	TRBD1	NA	TRBJ1-2	CASSGDREANYGYTF	TGTGCCAGCAGTGGAGACAGGGAGGCTAACTATGGCTACACCTTC
TRBV27	NA	NA	TRBJ2-1	CASSSGAGEQFF	TGTGCCAGCAGTTCTGGGGCGGGTGAGCAGTTCTTC
TRBV19	NA	NA	TRBJ1-1	CASKVRGVTEAFF	TGTGCCAGTAAGGTCAGGGGCGTCACTGAAGCTTTCTTT
TRBV7-9	NA	NA	TRBJ2-2	CASREIGSYPGELFF	TGTGCCAGCAGGGAGATCGGGAGTTATCCCGGGGAGCTGTTTTTT
TRBV27	NA	NA	TRBJ2-7	CASSLSRTLYEQYF	TGTGCCAGCAGTTTAAGTAGGACCCTATACGAGCAGTACTTC
TRBV25-1	NA	NA	TRBJ2-7	CASSLGRGTYEQYF	TGTGCCAGCAGTCTGGGAAGGGGGACCTACGAGCAGTACTTC
TRBV28	NA	NA	TRBJ2-7	CASTESVSSYEQYF	TGTGCCAGCACAGAGAGTGTGAGCTCCTACGAGCAGTACTTC
TRBV19	NA	NA	TRBJ1-1	CASSLSWAGATEAFF	TGTGCCAGTAGTCTCTCTTGGGCGGGGGCTACTGAAGCTTTCTTT
TRBV5-1	NA	NA	TRBJ2-3	CASSLTGPSTDTQYF	TGCGCCAGCAGCTTGACAGGTCCTAGCACAGATACGCAGTATTTT
TRBV29-1	TRBD1	NA	TRBJ2-7	CSVEGFQGARFEQYF	TGCAGCGTTGAGGGGTTTCAGGGGGCGCGATTCGAGCAGTACTTC
TRBV28	NA	NA	TRBJ2-1	CASSSPSESSYNEQFF	TGTGCCAGCAGCTCACCTAGCGAGAGCTCCTACAATGAGCAGTTCTTC
TRBV7-9	NA	NA	TRBJ1-2	CASSFASNYGYTF	TGTGCCAGCAGCTTTGCTTCTAACTATGGCTACACCTTC
TRBV2	NA	NA	TRBJ1-1	CASSDPGPNTEAFF	TGTGCCAGCAGTGACCCGGGCCCTAACACTGAAGCTTTCTTT